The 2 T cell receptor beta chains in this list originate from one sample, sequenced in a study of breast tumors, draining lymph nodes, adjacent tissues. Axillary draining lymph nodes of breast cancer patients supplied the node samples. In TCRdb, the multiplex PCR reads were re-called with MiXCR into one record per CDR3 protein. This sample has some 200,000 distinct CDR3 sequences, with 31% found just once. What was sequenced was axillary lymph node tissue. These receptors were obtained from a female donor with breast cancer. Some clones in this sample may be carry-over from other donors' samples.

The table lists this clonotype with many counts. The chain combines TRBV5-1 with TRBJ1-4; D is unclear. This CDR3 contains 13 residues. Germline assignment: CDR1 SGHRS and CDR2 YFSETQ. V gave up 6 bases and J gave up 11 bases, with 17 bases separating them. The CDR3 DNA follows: TGCGCCAGCAACAGAAACCCGGGAGGTAAACTGTTTTTT. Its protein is CASNRNPGGKLFF.

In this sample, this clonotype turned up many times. CDR3 sequence (DNA): TGTGCCAGCAGTTTCAGCATTGCCGGGGAGCTGTTTTTT. It yields the protein CASSFSIAGELFF. This chain connects TRBV12-3 or TRBV12-4 to TRBJ2-2; D is undetermined. Trimming pared 3 bases from V and 6 bases from J, leaving 8 bases between. This CDR3 is 13 amino acids long.